The clone carrying this TCR beta chain was counted only a few times. Its target is not known. This specimen belongs to a study of identifying expanded T cells in peripheral blood. General study findings and limits: Across healthy donors, higher total template counts meant significantly greater approximately 2-week count variance. About 1.2 clones differed between technical replicates, versus around 16 and 19 over time.

Healthy donors had no documented immune events, such as infections, while sampled. Trimming cost V 0 bases and J 8 bases, with 17 bases left between them. This CDR3 is built from 15 residues. CDR1 and CDR2 from the germline V gene are SGHNT and YYREEE (reference sequence). Sequencing used immunoSEQ multiplex PCR; TCRdb keeps in-frame clones, though not all of them. The table shows under 100,000 clones, with 70% to 90% occurring only once. Source material: blood. The receptor's source is a person between 18 and 69 years old in good health. The rearrangement links TRBV5-4 to TRBJ1-1; no clear D gene. The CDR3 sequence: CASSLVGEFAGEAFF. CDR3 coding DNA: TGTGCCAGCAGCTTGGTTGGAGAGTTCGCGGGAGAAGCTTTCTTT. The full variable domain, its missing parts supplied by reference TRBV5-4 and TRBJ1-1, is ETGVTQSPTHLIKTRGQQVTLRCSSQSGHNTVSWYQQALGQGPQFIFQYYREEENGRGNFPPRFSGLQFPNYSSELNVNALELDDSALYLCASSLVGEFAGEAFFGQGTRLTVV.